The TCR beta chain under discussion was sequenced for a study of blood T cell repertoires in COVID-19. Trimming pared 0 bases from V and 4 bases from J, leaving 10 bases between. The germline V gene encodes CDR1 SGHRS and CDR2 YFSETQ. The CDR3 consists of 15 residues. Generated by immunoSEQ multiplex PCR, the TCRdb table keeps only in-frame clones and is missing some. The repertoire holds under 250,000 clones, roughly 86% seen once, with less than 15% in the top ten. The sample consisted of peripheral blood. The origin of this receptor is a woman between 40 and 55 years old with acute or convalescent COVID-19. The V call is TRBV5-1, the J call TRBJ2-2; D perhaps matches TRBD1 (7 bases). CDR3 sequence: CASSLDRGGTGELFF. The CDR3 DNA is TGCGCCAGCAGCTTGGACAGGGGAGGCACCGGGGAGCTGTTTTTT.